Listed here are 27 T cell receptor beta chains from one sample, sequenced in a study of OX40 agonist ivuxolimab in advanced cancers. Libraries were prepared by immunoSEQ multiplex PCR; TCRdb keeps only in-frame clonotypes and omits some of them. This table holds approximately 94,000 clones, under 95% found once. The sample consisted of CD4+ or CD8+ T cells sorted from blood, taken in a trial of the OX40 agonist ivuxolimab. The receptors stem from an adult with an advanced solid tumor such as melanoma, head and neck, liver or kidney cancer.

The V and J genes are TRBV19 and TRBJ2-2; tentatively, D is TRBD2 (5 bases). The CDR3 is 14 amino acids. Germline CDR1 and CDR2: LNHDA and SQIVND (reference sequence). The V and J ends lost 5 bases and 3 bases respectively, with 10 bases between them. CDR3 sequence: CASSEWRDTGELFF. The DNA for the CDR3 is TGTGCCAGTAGTGAGTGGCGGGACACCGGGGAGCTGTTTTTT.

The CDR3 here is CASSQVLEGYGYTF. The CDR3 DNA sequence: TGTGCCAGCAGCCAAGTCTTGGAGGGCTATGGCTACACCTTC. The chain uses TRBV14 and TRBJ1-2, with no clear D. V lost 1 base to trimming and J lost 4 bases, with 10 bases between them. CDR3 length: 14 residues. The germline V gene has CDR1 SGHDN and CDR2 FVKESK.

The chain links TRBV21-1 to TRBJ1-5; the table's TRBD1 call for D was not verified on the DNA. TRBV21-1 represents a pseudogene. CDR3 length equals 18 residues. CDR3 in DNA: TGTGCCAGCAGCAAAGGATGGGATTCGGACACTTCCTGGCAGCCCCAGCATTTT. Protein product: CASSKGWDSDTSWQPQHF.

The chain uses TRBV11-3 and TRBJ1-1; the match to TRBD1 covers 9 bases. With V trimmed by 1 base and J by 8 bases, 5 bases remained unmatched. The CDR3 length is 14 residues. Germline V gene sequence: CDR1 SGHNT, CDR2 YENEEA. CDR3: CASSLVTGTGEAFF. As DNA, the CDR3 is TGTGCCAGCAGCTTAGTTACCGGGACAGGGGAAGCTTTCTTT.

The rearrangement uses TRBV5-8 and TRBJ1-5; 8 nucleotides align to TRBD1. CDR1 SGHTS and CDR2 YDEGEE come from the germline V gene. Trimming at V came to 0 bases and at J to 6 bases, leaving 2 bases not matched to a gene. The CDR3 extends over 14 amino acids. This chain's CDR3 is CASSLGTGFQPQHF. CDR3 nucleotides: TGTGCCAGCAGCTTGGGGACAGGGTTTCAGCCCCAGCATTTT.

The rearrangement links TRBV7-9 to TRBJ2-1; D may match TRBD1 or TRBD2 (5 bases each). CDR3 length: 13 amino acids. Trimming took 3 bases from V and 12 from J, leaving 15 bases between them. The V gene's germline CDR1 is SEHNR and CDR2 FQNEAQ (reference sequence). For the CDR3, the DNA is TGTGCCAGCAGCTTCGATAGCCCCGGGGCGCAGTTCTTC. Translated, it gives CASSFDSPGAQFF.

The chain carries TRBV11-1 and TRBJ1-6, with 7 nucleotides matching TRBD1. The CDR3 has 14 residues. Unmatched junction bases numbered 6, after V lost 6 bases and J lost 7 bases. Germline loops: CDR1 SGHAT, CDR2 FQDESV (reference sequence). The DNA of the CDR3 is TGTGCCAGCAGTACCGGGACAGCAAATTCACCCCTCCACTTT. It encodes CASSTGTANSPLHF.

This rearrangement joins TRBV5-1 to TRBJ1-5, with TRBD1 matching 10 bases. The CDR3 runs to 15 residues. Unmatched junction bases numbered 5, after V lost 5 bases and J lost 3 bases. Looked up from germline, CDR1 is SGHRS and CDR2 is YFSETQ. The CDR3 loop is CASRTTGGLNQPQHF. Written as DNA, the CDR3 is TGCGCCAGCAGGACGACAGGGGGCCTCAATCAGCCCCAGCATTTT.

The rearrangement links TRBV6-1 to TRBJ2-7, with D perhaps matching TRBD1 (6 bases). The length of the CDR3 is 14 residues. CDR1 MNHNS and CDR2 SASEGT come from the germline V gene. V lost 2 bases to trimming and J lost 4 bases, with 12 bases between them. CDR3 coding DNA: TGTGCCAGCAGTGAAAGGGGGAACCAGTACGAGCAGTACTTC. Its translation is CASSERGNQYEQYF.

V and J are TRBV19 and TRBJ1-5; 11 bases agree with TRBD1. V was clipped by 5 bases and J by 2 bases; unmatched bases: 11. CDR1 and CDR2 (germline): LNHDA, SQIVND (reference sequence). The CDR3 length is 18 residues. In DNA, the CDR3 is TGTGCCAGTAGTCCCCGGGACAGGGGGGTTTACGGCAATCAGCCCCAGCATTTT. This encodes CASSPRDRGVYGNQPQHF.

The chain employs TRBV6-5 and TRBJ2-1; D remains ambiguous. Per the germline V gene, CDR1 is MNHEY and CDR2 is SVGAGI. This CDR3 has 14 residues. V was cut by 4 bases and J by 0 bases, with 7 bases left in between. The CDR3 is CASSWVGSYNEQFF. The CDR3 DNA follows: TGTGCCAGCAGTTGGGTCGGCTCCTACAATGAGCAGTTCTTC.

The rearrangement links TRBV5-4 to TRBJ2-3; D is ambiguous. The CDR3 consists of 16 residues. The ends were cut back, 0 bases at V and 2 bases at J, with 13 bases in the middle. The germline gives CDR1 SGHNT, CDR2 YYREEE (reference sequence). As DNA, the CDR3 is TGTGCCAGCAGCTTGGCCGGACGACACGACACAGATACGCAGTATTTT. This translates into CASSLAGRHDTDTQYF.

The J gene is TRBJ1-6, the V gene TRBV28; 9 bases match TRBD1. Trimming took 8 bases from V and 3 from J; bases not matched to a gene: 11. CDR1 is MDHEN, CDR2 SYDVKM, per germline. This CDR3 has 17 residues. CDR3: CASRWGGQGFYNSPLHF. The CDR3 DNA reads TGTGCCAGCCGCTGGGGGGGACAGGGTTTCTATAATTCACCCCTCCACTTT.

This chain connects TRBV10-3 to TRBJ1-1, with D uncertain. Germline assignment: CDR1 ENHRY and CDR2 SYGVKD. The CDR3 runs to 15 residues. Trimming removed 11 bases at V and 5 bases at J, with 24 bases between. CDR3 residues: CASNGGVPLGTEAFF. The DNA for the CDR3 is TGTGCCTCGAACGGCGGGGTCCCCTTGGGTACTGAAGCTTTCTTT.

The chain recombines TRBV5-4 with TRBJ2-7, with D possibly being TRBD1 (5 bases). Germline V gene lookup returns CDR1 SGHNT and CDR2 YYREEE (reference sequence). Between the trimmed V and J ends, which lost 0 bases and 0 bases, there was a span of 10 bases. The CDR3 runs 15 residues. CDR3 in DNA: TGTGCCAGCAGCTTGGGGCAGGGAAGCTCCTACGAGCAGTACTTC. Its translation is CASSLGQGSSYEQYF.

The chain has TRBV4-1 and TRBJ2-7; tentative D call: TRBD2 (6 bases). The CDR3 is made up of 16 amino acids. V gave up 1 base and J gave up 4 bases, with 17 bases separating them. Germline assignment: CDR1 MGHRA and CDR2 YSYEKL. CDR3 nucleotides: TGCGCCAGCAGCCAAGTATATAGCGGAGGGGCTTACGAGCAGTACTTC. This gives the protein CASSQVYSGGAYEQYF.

This chain connects TRBV1 to TRBJ2-7; the table's D call, TRBD1, has no DNA check behind it. TRBV1 is a known pseudogene. The CDR3 extends over 16 amino acids. CDR3 region: CTSSQDWGEEAGEQYF. The CDR3 nucleotides are TGCACCAGCAGCCAAGATTGGGGCGAAGAAGCAGGCGAGCAGTACTTC.

The chain links TRBV4-1 to TRBJ1-5; D is perhaps TRBD1 (5 bases). This CDR3 comprises 16 residues. Per germline, CDR1 MGHRA and CDR2 YSYEKL. Trimming removed 5 bases from V and 6 bases from J, with 20 bases in between. The CDR3 sequence: CASSSYEGRPGQPQHF. The CDR3 nucleotides read TGCGCCAGCAGCTCCTATGAGGGACGGCCAGGTCAGCCCCAGCATTTT.

V and J are TRBV12-5 and TRBJ1-5; D not certain. Germline V CDR1 and CDR2: LGHNT, FRNRAP. V lost 5 bases, J lost 5 bases, and 7 bases lay in between. CDR3 length equals 12 residues. DNA for the CDR3: TGTGCTAGTGGTCCGTATGATCAGCCCCAGCATTTT. This encodes CASGPYDQPQHF.

This clone was seen just once. V gene TRBV7-2 combines with J gene TRBJ2-7; tentatively, D is TRBD2 (6 bases). Germline lookup yields CDR1 SGHTA and CDR2 FQGNSA. With 0 bases removed from V and 7 bases from J, the gap between germline ends came to 10 bases. The CDR3 covers 13 residues. In DNA form, the CDR3 reads TGTGCCAGCAGCTTAGCGCGGGGAACGGAGCAGTACTTC. Protein: CASSLARGTEQYF.

CDR3 nucleotides: TGTGCCAGCAGCCCACAGGGGGCTCCGGGAAACACCATATATTTT. Residues: CASSPQGAPGNTIYF. This sequence joins TRBV9 and TRBJ1-3, with TRBD1 identical over 9 bases. The ends lost 4 bases at V and 4 bases at J; junction bases unmatched: 6. CDR1 and CDR2 from the germline V gene are SGDLS and YYNGEE. This CDR3 is built from 15 residues.

V is TRBV10-3 and J is TRBJ2-2, with D possibly matching TRBD1 (6 bases). Germline loops: CDR1 ENHRY, CDR2 SYGVKD. This CDR3 has 16 residues. V lost 6 bases and J lost 6, with 20 bases in between. CDR3 DNA: TGTGCCATCAGGCCCTCTGTCCAGGGGTGGGCCGGGGAGCTGTTTTTT. It yields the protein CAIRPSVQGWAGELFF.

The rearrangement uses TRBV28 and TRBJ1-5, with D tentatively TRBD1 (6 bases). The germline V gene encodes CDR1 MDHEN and CDR2 SYDVKM. CDR3 length: 16 amino acids. V shed 5 bases and J shed 1 base, with 15 bases lying between them. Here the CDR3 DNA reads TGTGCCAGCAGTCCCCCGGGGGGGCAAAGCAATCAGCCCCAGCATTTT. Its protein product is CASSPPGGQSNQPQHF. The variable domain in full, with the rest retrieved from reference TRBV28 and TRBJ1-5, is DVKVTQSSRYLVKRTGEKVFLECVQDMDHENMFWYRQDPGLGLRLIYFSYDVKMKEKGDIPEGYSVSREKKERFSLILESASTNQTSMYLCASSPPGGQSNQPQHFGDGTRLSIL.

The rearrangement links TRBV15 to TRBJ1-5; 7 nucleotides line up with TRBD1. There are 16 residues in the CDR3. Losses at the gene ends were 0 bases for V and 6 bases for J; bases not matched to a gene: 8. Germline-derived CDR1 and CDR2 are LNHNV and YYDKDF (reference sequence). The CDR3: CATSRDLKGAGQPQHF. Written as DNA, the CDR3 is TGTGCCACCAGCAGAGACCTCAAGGGGGCCGGTCAGCCCCAGCATTTT.

The V gene is TRBV7-9, the J gene TRBJ1-3; D perhaps matches TRBD1 (5 bases). This CDR3 is built from 12 residues. Germline V gene lookup returns CDR1 SEHNR and CDR2 FQNEAQ (reference sequence). With 3 bases removed from V and 6 bases from J, the gap between germline ends came to 6 bases. The CDR3 region is CASSLTANTIYF. As DNA, the CDR3 is TGTGCCAGCAGCTTGACAGCAAACACCATATATTTT.

A single count supports this clone. This sequence joins TRBV7-2 and TRBJ2-1, with TRBD1 matching 9 bases. J was trimmed by 7 bases and V by 5 bases; bases with no gene match: 9. The germline CDR1 and CDR2 sequences are SGHTA and FQGNSA. The CDR3 sequence is 15 residues long. Written as DNA, the CDR3 is TGTGCCAGCAGCGGTACAGGGGGCGTGTGGAATGAGCAGTTCTTC. It specifies CASSGTGGVWNEQFF.

Concerning this clone: One end of the junction fails to match germline, which may point to a read error. The V and J genes are TRBV18 and TRBJ2-1; possibly TRBD1 for D (5 bases). Per germline, CDR1 KGHSH and CDR2 LQKENI. CDR3 length equals 16 residues. Written as DNA, the CDR3 is TGTGCCAGCTCACCTGGGGCTCCCAAAAGTTACAGTGAGCAGTTCTTC. It translates to CASSPGAPKSYSEQFF.